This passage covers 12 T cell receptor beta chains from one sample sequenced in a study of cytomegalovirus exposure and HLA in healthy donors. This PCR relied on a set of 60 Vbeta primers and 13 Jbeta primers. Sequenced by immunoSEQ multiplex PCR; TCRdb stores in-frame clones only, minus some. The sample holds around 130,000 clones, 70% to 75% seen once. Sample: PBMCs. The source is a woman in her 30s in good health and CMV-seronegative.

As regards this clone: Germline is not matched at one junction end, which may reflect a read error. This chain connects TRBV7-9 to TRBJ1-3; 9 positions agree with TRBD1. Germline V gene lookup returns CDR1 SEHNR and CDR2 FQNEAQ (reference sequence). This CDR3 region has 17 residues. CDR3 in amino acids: CSSSFRVDRGSGNTIYF. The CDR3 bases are TGTTCCAGCAGCTTCCGGGTGGACAGGGGCTCTGGAAACACCATATATTTT.

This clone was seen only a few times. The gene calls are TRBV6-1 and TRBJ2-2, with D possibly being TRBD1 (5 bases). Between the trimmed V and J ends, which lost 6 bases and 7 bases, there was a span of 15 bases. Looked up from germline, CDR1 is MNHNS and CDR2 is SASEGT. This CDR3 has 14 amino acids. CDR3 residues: CASSRQMTIGELFF. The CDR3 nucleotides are TGTGCCAGCAGCCGACAGATGACCATCGGGGAGCTGTTTTTT.

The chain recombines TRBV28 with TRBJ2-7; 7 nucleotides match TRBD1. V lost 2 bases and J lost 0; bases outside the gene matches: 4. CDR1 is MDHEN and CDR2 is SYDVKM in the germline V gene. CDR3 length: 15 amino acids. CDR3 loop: CASSLGAGGSYEQYF. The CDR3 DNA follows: TGTGCCAGCAGTTTAGGGGCAGGGGGCTCCTACGAGCAGTACTTC.

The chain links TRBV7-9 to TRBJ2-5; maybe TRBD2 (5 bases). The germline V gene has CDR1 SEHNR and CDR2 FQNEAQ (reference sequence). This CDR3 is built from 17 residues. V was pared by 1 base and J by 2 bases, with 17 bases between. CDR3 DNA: TGTGCCAGCAGCTTAGGACGTACCTTGGGGAGTCAAGAGACCCAGTACTTC. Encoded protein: CASSLGRTLGSQETQYF.

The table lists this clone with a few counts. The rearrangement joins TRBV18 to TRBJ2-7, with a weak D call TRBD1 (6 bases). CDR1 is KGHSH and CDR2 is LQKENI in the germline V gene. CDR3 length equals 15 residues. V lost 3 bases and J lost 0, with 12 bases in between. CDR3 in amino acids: CASSPRTGSSYEQYF. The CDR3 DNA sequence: TGTGCCAGCTCACCTCGTACAGGGAGCTCCTACGAGCAGTACTTC.

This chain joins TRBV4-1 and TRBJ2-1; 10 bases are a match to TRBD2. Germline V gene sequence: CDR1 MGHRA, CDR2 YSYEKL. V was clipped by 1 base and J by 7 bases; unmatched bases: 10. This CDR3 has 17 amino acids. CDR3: CASSQALAGGRVNEQFF. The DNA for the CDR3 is TGCGCCAGCAGCCAAGCGTTAGCGGGAGGTCGCGTGAATGAGCAGTTCTTC.

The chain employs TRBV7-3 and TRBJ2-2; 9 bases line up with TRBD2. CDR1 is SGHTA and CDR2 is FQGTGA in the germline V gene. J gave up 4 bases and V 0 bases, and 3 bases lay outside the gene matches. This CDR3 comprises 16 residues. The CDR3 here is CASSLTSLAGTGELFF. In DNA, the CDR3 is TGTGCCAGCAGCTTAACGTCACTAGCGGGCACCGGGGAGCTGTTTTTT.

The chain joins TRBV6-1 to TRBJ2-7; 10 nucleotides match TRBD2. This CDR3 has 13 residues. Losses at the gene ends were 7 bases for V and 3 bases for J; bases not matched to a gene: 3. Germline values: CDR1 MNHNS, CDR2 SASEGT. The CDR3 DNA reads TGTGCCAGCATCAAGCGGGAGGGCTACGAGCAGTACTTC. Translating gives CASIKREGYEQYF.

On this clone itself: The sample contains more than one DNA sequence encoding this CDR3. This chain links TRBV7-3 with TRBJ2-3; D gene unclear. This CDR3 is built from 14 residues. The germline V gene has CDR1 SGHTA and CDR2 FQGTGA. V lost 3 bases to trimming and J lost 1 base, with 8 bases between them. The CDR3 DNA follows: TGTGCCAGCAGCTTGAACGGTGGCACAGATACGCAGTATTTT. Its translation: CASSLNGGTDTQYF.

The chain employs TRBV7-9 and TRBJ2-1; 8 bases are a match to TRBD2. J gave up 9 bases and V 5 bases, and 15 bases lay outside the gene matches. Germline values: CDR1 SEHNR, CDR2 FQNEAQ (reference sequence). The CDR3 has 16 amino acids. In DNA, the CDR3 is TGTGCCAGCAGCCCCCCGGGGGGGGGTAATAACGGTGAGCAGTTCTTC. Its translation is CASSPPGGGNNGEQFF.

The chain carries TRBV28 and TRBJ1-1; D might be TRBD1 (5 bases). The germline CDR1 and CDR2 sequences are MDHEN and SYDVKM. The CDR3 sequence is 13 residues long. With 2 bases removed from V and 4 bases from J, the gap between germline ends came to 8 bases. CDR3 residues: CASSLPQGTEAFF. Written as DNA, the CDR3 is TGTGCCAGCAGTTTACCGCAGGGCACTGAAGCTTTCTTT.

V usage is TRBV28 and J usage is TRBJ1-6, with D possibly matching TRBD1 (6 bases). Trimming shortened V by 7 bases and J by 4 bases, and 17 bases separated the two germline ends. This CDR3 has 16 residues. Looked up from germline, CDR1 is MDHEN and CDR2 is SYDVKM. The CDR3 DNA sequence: TGTGCCAGCAACCGTCCGGGGGGCATTTATAATTCACCCCTCCACTTT. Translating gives CASNRPGGIYNSPLHF.